The clone carrying this T cell receptor beta chain was seen only once. The CDR3 runs 17 residues. Germline V lookup: CDR1 SGHTA, CDR2 FQGNSA. J was trimmed by 7 bases and V by 2 bases; bases with no gene match: 11. The entry originates in a study of T cell changes during pregnancy in multiple sclerosis. Produced via immunoSEQ multiplex PCR; TCRdb's table is partial and in-frame only. The table lists under 85,000 clones, just over 90% of them singletons, with 0.45% to 0.55% in the top ten. V usage is TRBV7-2 and J usage is TRBJ1-2, with 12 nucleotides matching TRBD1. The sample here was CD4+ T cells from peripheral blood mononuclear cells, taken in the second trimester of pregnancy. This TCR was sampled from a female donor with multiple sclerosis, enrolled in a pregnancy study. The CDR3 sequence is CASSLIRSGTGGLGYTF. Here the CDR3 DNA reads TGTGCCAGCAGCTTAATCCGCTCCGGGACAGGGGGCCTTGGCTACACCTTC.